The 11 T cell receptor beta chains in this list originate from one sample, sequenced in a study of blood T cell repertoires in COVID-19. Clones were read by immunoSEQ multiplex PCR, and TCRdb kept only the in-frame ones, dropping some. The sample has 70,000 to 95,000 clones; around four fifths are singletons. Sequencing was done on a sample of peripheral blood. Every receptor here comes from a human donor in a cohort sampled during active COVID-19.

CDR3 in amino acids: CASSPPGLGETGELFF. As DNA, the CDR3 is TGTGCCAGCTCACCACCGGGACTAGGGGAGACCGGGGAGCTGTTTTTT. V usage is TRBV18 and J usage is TRBJ2-2; 8 bases align to TRBD2. J gave up 5 bases and V 0 bases, and 5 bases lay outside the gene matches. This CDR3 comprises 16 residues. Per germline, CDR1 KGHSH and CDR2 LQKENI.

By share, this clone counts as medium-sized. The chain employs TRBV11-2 and TRBJ2-7; 7 bases fit TRBD2. The V gene's germline CDR1 is SGHAT and CDR2 FQNNGV. V lost 5 bases to trimming and J lost 2 bases; unmatched junction nucleotides: 12. This CDR3 region has 16 residues. CDR3 nucleotides: TGTGCCAGCAGCCGGATCGCGGGGGAAAGGGCCTACGAGCAGTACTTC. It specifies CASSRIAGERAYEQYF.

V and J are TRBV5-6 and TRBJ2-5; TRBD1 matches at 9 bases. CDR1 is SGHDT and CDR2 is YYEEEE in the germline V gene. The trim removed 1 base at V and 3 bases at J, leaving 4 bases unmatched. CDR3 length: 15 amino acids. The CDR3 sequence: CASSLLGQGEETQYF. CDR3 in DNA: TGTGCCAGCAGCTTGCTGGGACAGGGTGAAGAGACCCAGTACTTC.

A single count supports this clone. The rearrangement links TRBV10-2 to TRBJ2-5; D might be TRBD1 (6 bases). V lost 7 bases and J lost 1, with 13 bases in between. The V gene's germline CDR1 is WSHSY and CDR2 SAAADI. The CDR3 contains 14 residues. The CDR3 loop reads CASTRAGVQETQYF. The CDR3 DNA reads TGCGCCAGCACCCGAGCAGGGGTCCAAGAGACCCAGTACTTC.

V is TRBV18 and J is TRBJ2-1, with a weak D call TRBD1 (5 bases). CDR3 length: 15 residues. In germline, CDR1 is KGHSH, CDR2 LQKENI. Trimming removed 2 bases from V and 10 bases from J, with 18 bases in between. The CDR3 spells CASSPATTRAKEQFF. For the CDR3, the DNA is TGTGCCAGCTCACCAGCTACTACCAGGGCTAAAGAGCAGTTCTTC.

The genes are TRBV9 and TRBJ2-1, with TRBD2 as a possible D gene (5 bases). Trimming cost V 0 bases and J 6 bases, with 7 bases left between them. Germline V CDR1 and CDR2: SGDLS, YYNGEE. There are 13 residues in the CDR3. Written as DNA, the CDR3 is TGTGCCAGCAGCGTAGATCGGGGCAATGAGCAGTTCTTC. The encoded protein is CASSVDRGNEQFF. The full variable domain, with the rest looked up from reference TRBV9 and TRBJ2-1, is DSGVTQTPKHLITATGQRVTLRCSPRSGDLSVYWYQQSLDQGLQFLIQYYNGEERAKGNILERFSAQQFPDLHSELNLSSLELGDSALYFCASSVDRGNEQFFGPGTRLTVL.

The rearrangement joins TRBV19 to TRBJ1-1; D call uncertain. The V and J ends lost 6 bases and 5 bases respectively, with 16 bases between them. Germline V CDR1 and CDR2: LNHDA, SQIVND (reference sequence). This CDR3 comprises 14 residues. CDR3 in DNA: TGTGCCAGTAGCTCGGTCGGGGTGAGTACTGAAGCTTTCTTT. The encoded protein is CASSSVGVSTEAFF. Using reference TRBV19 and TRBJ1-1 for the parts outside the CDR3, the full variable domain is DGGITQSPKYLFRKEGQNVTLSCEQNLNHDAMYWYRQDPGQGLRLIYYSQIVNDFQKGDIAEGYSVSREKKESFPLTVTSAQKNPTAFYLCASSSVGVSTEAFFGQGTRLTVV.

This chain joins TRBV18 and TRBJ1-1; 7 positions match TRBD1. Trimming cost V 3 bases and J 0 bases; bases outside gene matches: 7. Germline V gives CDR1 KGHSH, CDR2 LQKENI. The CDR3 runs to 16 residues. The CDR3 bases are TGTGCCAGCTCACCGCCTACAGGGGCGCTGAACACTGAAGCTTTCTTT. It is translated as CASSPPTGALNTEAFF.

This sequence joins TRBV5-1 and TRBJ1-2; weak D call: TRBD1 (5 bases). This CDR3 spans 12 amino acids. Trimming left V 3 bases short and J 5 bases short, with 8 bases between. Germline CDR1 and CDR2: SGHRS and YFSETQ. CDR3 in DNA: TGCGCCAGCAGCTATGACAGTTATGGCTACACCTTC. Translating gives CASSYDSYGYTF.

This clone was seen just once. This chain joins TRBV30 and TRBJ1-3; 9 nucleotides match TRBD1. This CDR3 has 18 residues. Germline V CDR1 and CDR2: GTSNPN, SVGIG (reference sequence). V was pared by 2 bases and J by 1 base, with 12 bases of the junction left unmatched. The CDR3 DNA follows: TGTGCCTGGAGTCCGGGACAGGGAGTTTTTGGTTCTGGAAACACCATATATTTT. This encodes CAWSPGQGVFGSGNTIYF. The variable domain in full, with the rest retrieved from reference TRBV30 and TRBJ1-3, is SQTIHQWPATLVQPVGSPLSLECTVEGTSNPNLYWYRQAAGRGLQLLFYSVGIGQISSEVPQNLSASRPQDRQFILSSKKLLLSDSGFYLCAWSPGQGVFGSGNTIYFGEGSWLTVV.

This clone was recorded only once. V gene TRBV12-1 combines with J gene TRBJ2-7; whether TRBD2, the table's D call, matches the DNA was not checked. TRBV12-1 counts as a pseudogene. This CDR3 is 14 amino acids long. For the CDR3, the DNA is TGTGCCAGCAGGTTTCCAGCGAGCAGCTACGAGCAGTACTTC. The encoded protein is CASRFPASSYEQYF.